The 27 T cell receptor beta chains below were found in one sample sequenced in a study of blood T cell repertoires in COVID-19. Sequencing used immunoSEQ multiplex PCR; TCRdb keeps in-frame clones, though not all of them. The data hold fewer than 150,000 clones, with 80% to 90% observed a single time. The sample was peripheral blood. The receptors derive from a woman in her sixties or seventies with acute or convalescent COVID-19.

This chain connects TRBV7-9 to TRBJ1-4; D may be TRBD1 (5 bases). The CDR3 is 14 residues long. V gave up 5 bases and J gave up 0 bases, with 7 bases separating them. Germline CDR1 SEHNR, CDR2 FQNEAQ (reference sequence). The CDR3 is CASSQGATNEKLFF. DNA of the CDR3: TGTGCCAGCAGCCAGGGTGCAACTAATGAAAAACTGTTTTTT.

This rearrangement joins TRBV18 to TRBJ2-7; unclear D gene. V shed 0 bases and J shed 9 bases, with 18 bases lying between them. The V gene's germline CDR1 is KGHSH and CDR2 LQKENI. The CDR3 length is 15 residues. CDR3 sequence (DNA): TGTGCCAGCTCACCACCGAACCAGGTTAGGATAGGGCAGTACTTC. This encodes CASSPPNQVRIGQYF.

V gene TRBV5-1 combines with J gene TRBJ1-1; weak D call: TRBD1 (6 bases). Germline loops: CDR1 SGHRS, CDR2 YFSETQ. The CDR3 totals 14 residues. Trimming shortened V by 4 bases and J by 1 base, and 11 bases separated the two germline ends. In DNA, the CDR3 is TGCGCCAGCAGCCCATGGGGACAGAACACTGAAGCTTTCTTT. Protein sequence: CASSPWGQNTEAFF.

The V call is TRBV5-4, the J call TRBJ2-7; TRBD1 matches 7 bases. The CDR3 length is 14 residues. V shed 5 bases and J 2 bases; nucleotides not matched to a gene: 7. Per germline, CDR1 SGHNT and CDR2 YYREEE (reference sequence). The CDR3 reads CASREQGRTYEQYF. For the CDR3, the DNA is TGTGCCAGCAGAGAACAGGGGCGTACCTACGAGCAGTACTTC.

The rearrangement links TRBV3-1 (or the pseudogene TRBV3-2) to TRBJ1-2; D is undetermined. Trimming left V 4 bases short and J 8 bases short, with 14 bases between. Germline CDR1 LGHDT, CDR2 YNNKEL (reference sequence). CDR3 length: 13 residues. CDR3 amino acids: CASSLDQMRGYTF. In nucleotides, the CDR3 is TGTGCCAGCAGCCTTGACCAGATGAGGGGCTACACCTTC.

This clone was detected once. CDR3 loop: CASSAGLAGGTTYNEQFF. CDR3 nucleotides: TGCGCCAGCAGTGCTGGACTAGCGGGGGGAACCACCTACAATGAGCAGTTCTTC. This chain joins TRBV10-2 and TRBJ2-1; 14 bases match TRBD2. The junction had 7 bases not matched to a gene; V was cut back by 4 bases and J by 2 bases. The length of the CDR3 is 18 residues. Germline-derived CDR1 and CDR2 are WSHSY and SAAADI.

The chain links TRBV4-1 to TRBJ1-2, with 7 bases lining up with TRBD1. Germline CDR1 MGHRA, CDR2 YSYEKL. The ends lost 3 bases at V and 4 bases at J; junction bases unmatched: 8. This CDR3 region has 15 residues. DNA of the CDR3: TGCGCCAGCAGCCAGGGACAGCCGACAATCTATGGCTACACCTTC. Protein sequence: CASSQGQPTIYGYTF.

The CDR3 DNA reads TGTGCCAGCAGTCTCGGGACAGGGACCTACGAGCAGTACTTC. Its protein is CASSLGTGTYEQYF. This chain joins TRBV21-1 and TRBJ2-7; the table assigns TRBD1, which was not confirmed against the DNA. TRBV21-1 represents a pseudogene. This CDR3 is 14 amino acids long.

This sequence joins TRBV19 and TRBJ1-5; 7 bases agree with TRBD1. CDR1 LNHDA and CDR2 SQIVND come from the germline V gene (reference sequence). Germline trimming cut 7 bases from V and 2 bases from J; bases unmatched to any gene: 8. The CDR3 sequence is 15 residues long. The CDR3 spells CASTMTGNRNQPQHF. The CDR3 DNA is TGTGCCAGTACTATGACAGGGAACCGCAATCAGCCCCAGCATTTT. The full variable domain, its missing parts supplied by reference TRBV19 and TRBJ1-5, is DGGITQSPKYLFRKEGQNVTLSCEQNLNHDAMYWYRQDPGQGLRLIYYSQIVNDFQKGDIAEGYSVSREKKESFPLTVTSAQKNPTAFYLCASTMTGNRNQPQHFGDGTRLSIL.

The rearrangement joins TRBV28 to TRBJ1-6; D perhaps matches TRBD1 (5 bases). The CDR3 totals 14 residues. The germline CDR1 and CDR2 sequences are MDHEN and SYDVKM. Trimming cost V 2 bases and J 13 bases, with 15 bases left between them. The CDR3 DNA follows: TGTGCCAGCAGTTTAGTTGACAGATCGTCGCCCCTCCACTTT. Translating it yields CASSLVDRSSPLHF. The entire variable domain, with the rest obtained from reference TRBV28 and TRBJ1-6, is as follows: DVKVTQSSRYLVKRTGEKVFLECVQDMDHENMFWYRQDPGLGLRLIYFSYDVKMKEKGDIPEGYSVSREKKERFSLILESASTNQTSMYLCASSLVDRSSPLHFGNGTRLTVT.

This clone was counted a single time. The chain employs TRBV10-2 and TRBJ1-1; 7 nucleotides agree with TRBD1. Trimming cost V 6 bases and J 4 bases; bases outside gene matches: 5. Germline V gives CDR1 WSHSY, CDR2 SAAADI. This CDR3 spans 13 amino acids. The CDR3 reads CASSPTGVTEAFF. The CDR3 DNA reads as TGCGCCAGCAGCCCCACAGGGGTCACTGAAGCTTTCTTT.

V is TRBV20-1 and J is TRBJ2-7; 11 nucleotides match TRBD1. The CDR3 spans 16 residues. J was trimmed by 6 bases and V by 3 bases; bases with no gene match: 13. CDR1 is DFQATT and CDR2 is SNEGSKA in the germline V gene (reference sequence). The DNA of the CDR3 is TGCAGTGCTAGTTTACTGGACAGGGGGCGTTGGGGCGAGCAGTACTTC. Translating gives CSASLLDRGRWGEQYF.

V usage is TRBV9 and J usage is TRBJ2-2; TRBD1 matches at 12 bases. Germline CDR1 reads SGDLS; CDR2 reads YYNGEE. This CDR3 is 20 amino acids long. V was clipped by 4 bases and J by 1 base; unmatched bases: 14. CDR3 bases: TGTGCCAGCAGCCATCCTAGATCGGGACAGGGGGCCCTGAACACCGGGGAGCTGTTTTTT. Amino acids: CASSHPRSGQGALNTGELFF.

The chain links TRBV4-2 to TRBJ2-5; 7 bases map to TRBD1. V gave up 0 bases and J gave up 5 bases; unmatched junction bases: 9. The CDR3 totals 16 residues. Germline-derived CDR1 and CDR2 are LGHNA and YNFKEQ. This CDR3 reads CASSQEPSKGAETQYF. CDR3 coding DNA: TGTGCCAGCAGCCAAGAACCTAGTAAGGGGGCGGAGACCCAGTACTTC.

The V and J genes are TRBV6-5 and TRBJ1-6; 7 bases are a match to TRBD1. The germline CDR1 and CDR2 sequences are MNHEY and SVGAGI. The CDR3 is 14 amino acids. Trimming took 11 bases from V and 0 from J; bases not matched to a gene: 4. The CDR3 sequence is CAAGQYSYNSPLHF. The DNA for the CDR3 is TGTGCCGCGGGACAGTACTCCTATAATTCACCCCTCCACTTT.

V gene TRBV5-1 combines with J gene TRBJ1-1; D ambiguous. V gave up 1 base and J gave up 0 bases, with 7 bases separating them. CDR3 size: 14 residues. Germline CDR1 reads SGHRS; CDR2 reads YFSETQ. CDR3 coding DNA: TGCGCCAGCAGCTTGTATAGCCTGAACACTGAAGCTTTCTTT. This codes for CASSLYSLNTEAFF.

The sample holds a few counts of this clone. This chain joins TRBV5-1 and TRBJ1-4; 7 nucleotides match TRBD1. Germline V gene data show CDR1 as SGHRS and CDR2 as YFSETQ. The length of the CDR3 is 17 residues. Trimming at V came to 5 bases and at J to 11 bases, leaving 21 bases not matched to a gene. The chain's CDR3 is CASRPDRDKATNLKLFF. For the CDR3, the DNA is TGCGCCAGCAGACCAGACAGGGATAAAGCCACCAACTTGAAACTGTTTTTT.

This rearrangement joins TRBV18 to TRBJ1-1; 7 bases are a match to TRBD1. V shed 6 bases and J 7 bases; nucleotides not matched to a gene: 8. The germline CDR1 and CDR2 sequences are KGHSH and LQKENI. CDR3 length: 13 residues. As DNA, the CDR3 is TGTGCCAGCTCCCCCTCCGGGACAGATGAAGCTTTCTTT. Amino acid sequence: CASSPSGTDEAFF. The whole variable domain, filled in from reference TRBV18 and TRBJ1-1, reads NAGVMQNPRHLVRRRGQEARLRCSPMKGHSHVYWYRQLPEEGLKFMVYLQKENIIDESGMPKERFSAEFPKEGPSILRIQQVVRGDSAAYFCASSPSGTDEAFFGQGTRLTVV.

J is TRBJ2-3 and V is TRBV6-6; 10 bases line up with TRBD1. The CDR3 is 16 residues long. Germline V CDR1 and CDR2: MNHNY, SVGAGI (reference sequence). Germline trimming cut 4 bases from V and 2 bases from J; bases unmatched to any gene: 6. DNA of the CDR3: TGTGCCAGCAGTTCAGCCGGGACAGGGGACACAGATACGCAGTATTTT. Protein sequence: CASSSAGTGDTDTQYF.

The V call is TRBV5-4, the J call TRBJ2-7; possible D gene TRBD2, 7 bases. CDR3 length: 14 residues. V was trimmed by 4 bases and J by 3 bases, leaving 14 bases between them. Germline V gives CDR1 SGHNT, CDR2 YYREEE (reference sequence). CDR3 amino acids: CASSTRGASYEQYF. CDR3 sequence (DNA): TGTGCCAGCAGCACCCGGGGGGCTAGCTACGAGCAGTACTTC.

J is TRBJ1-1 and V is TRBV6-5; D gene unclear. Germline values: CDR1 MNHEY, CDR2 SVGAGI. The V end lost 7 bases, the J end lost 8 bases, and 14 bases lay between the germline ends. The CDR3 consists of 12 residues. In DNA, the CDR3 is TGTGCCAGCACGGGAATTTTTATAGAAGCTTTCTTT. It translates to CASTGIFIEAFF.

The CDR3 sequence: CAWRDRAFWSNQPQHF. The CDR3 DNA sequence: TGTGCCTGGAGGGACAGGGCTTTTTGGAGCAATCAGCCCCAGCATTTT. The chain carries TRBV30 and TRBJ1-5; TRBD1 matches 8 bases. This CDR3 has 16 residues. The ends lost 3 bases at V and 1 base at J; junction bases unmatched: 8. Germline CDR1 and CDR2: GTSNPN and SVGIG (reference sequence). The full variable domain, with the rest looked up from reference TRBV30 and TRBJ1-5, is SQTIHQWPATLVQPVGSPLSLECTVEGTSNPNLYWYRQAAGRGLQLLFYSVGIGQISSEVPQNLSASRPQDRQFILSSKKLLLSDSGFYLCAWRDRAFWSNQPQHFGDGTRLSIL.

This rearrangement joins TRBV6-5 to TRBJ2-7, with 9 bases lining up with TRBD2. Losses at the gene ends were 2 bases for V and 0 bases for J; bases not matched to a gene: 5. The CDR3 runs 16 residues. Per the germline V gene, CDR1 is MNHEY and CDR2 is SVGAGI. The CDR3 bases are TGTGCCAGCAGTTACGGTCCTAGCGGGGCCTCCTACGAGCAGTACTTC. Translating it yields CASSYGPSGASYEQYF.

The chain combines TRBV12-5 with TRBJ2-7, with 9 bases fitting TRBD1. Germline CDR1 reads LGHNT; CDR2 reads FRNRAP. The CDR3 covers 16 residues. J lost 3 bases, V lost 0 bases, and 6 bases had no gene match. CDR3 coding DNA: TGTGCTAGTGGTTTGGTTCCCGGGACAGGGCTCTACGAGCAGTACTTC. Its translation is CASGLVPGTGLYEQYF.

The chain carries TRBV19 and TRBJ2-3; 8 nucleotides agree with TRBD2. The germline gives CDR1 LNHDA, CDR2 SQIVND (reference sequence). The CDR3 consists of 14 residues. The ends lost 5 bases at V and 4 bases at J; junction bases unmatched: 5. The DNA of the CDR3 is TGTGCCAGTAGTGTTGATAGCGGGGCAGATACGCAGTATTTT. It yields the protein CASSVDSGADTQYF. The full variable domain, rest sourced from reference TRBV19 and TRBJ2-3, is DGGITQSPKYLFRKEGQNVTLSCEQNLNHDAMYWYRQDPGQGLRLIYYSQIVNDFQKGDIAEGYSVSREKKESFPLTVTSAQKNPTAFYLCASSVDSGADTQYFGPGTRLTVL.

This clone is a singleton in its sample. The V call is TRBV7-3, the J call TRBJ2-3; no definite D call. In germline, CDR1 is SGHTA, CDR2 FQGTGA. CDR3 length equals 15 residues. V lost 1 base and J lost 6, with 14 bases in between. Here the CDR3 DNA reads TGTGCCAGCAGCTTAAGAGGCCCCCAAAGGGATACGCAGTATTTT. It codes for CASSLRGPQRDTQYF.

V usage is TRBV5-4 and J usage is TRBJ1-6; TRBD1 agrees at 10 bases. CDR1 and CDR2 from the germline V gene are SGHNT and YYREEE (reference sequence). The CDR3 length is 16 residues. V lost 0 bases and J lost 7; bases outside the gene matches: 4. Here the CDR3 DNA reads TGTGCCAGCAGCTTGGGGACAGGGGGGTACAATTCACCCCTCCACTTT. Translating gives CASSLGTGGYNSPLHF.